This is a list of T cell receptor beta chains from one sample in a study of PD-L1 blockade in urothelial cancer. TCRdb keeps only in-frame clones here, not all; method: immunoSEQ multiplex PCR. The sample lists about 50,000 clones, approximately 85% occurring once. Sequencing was performed on PBMCs, taken around atezolizumab (anti-PD-L1) treatment. These receptors were collected from a man between 45 and 60 years old with urothelial cancer. CDR3s include the opening cysteine and the closing phenylalanine or tryptophan. Fields, in order: V gene, clone size, D gene, J gene, CDR3 protein, CDR3 DNA. D genes are given only for firm matches. Expanded clones are given a class, and other clones once, few, many or no size at all.

TRBV19	.	.	TRBJ2-3	CASSITGTVDTQYF	TGTGCCAGTAGTATCACAGGGACGGTGGATACGCAGTATTTT
TRBV18	.	TRBD1	TRBJ1-1	CASSPERQGNTEAFF	TGTGCCAGCTCACCCGAAAGACAGGGGAACACTGAAGCTTTCTTT
TRBV4-2	.	.	TRBJ2-3	CASSQDRGDTQYF	TGTGCCAGCAGCCAAGATCGGGGAGATACGCAGTATTTT
TRBV7-2	.	TRBD2	TRBJ2-7	CASSRGLAGVHEQYF	TGTGCCAGCAGCCGTGGACTAGCGGGAGTTCACGAGCAGTACTTC
TRBV27	.	.	TRBJ2-7	CASSLSQGPTYEQYF	TGTGCCAGCAGTTTATCCCAGGGGCCAACCTACGAGCAGTACTTC
TRBV25-1	.	TRBD1	TRBJ1-1	CASSVTRQGATEAFF	TGTGCCAGCAGTGTGACTCGACAGGGTGCCACTGAAGCTTTCTTT
TRBV7-2	.	TRBD2	TRBJ2-7	CASSFGGRAVYEQYF	TGTGCCAGCAGCTTCGGGGGGAGGGCCGTTTACGAGCAGTACTTC
TRBV9	.	.	TRBJ2-7	CASSGTQGYEQYF	TGTGCCAGCAGCGGGACCCAGGGCTACGAGCAGTACTTC
TRBV10-3	.	TRBD2	TRBJ2-2	CAINGLASAGELFF	TGTGCCATCAATGGACTAGCGTCGGCCGGGGAGCTGTTTTTT
TRBV5-1	.	TRBD2	TRBJ2-3	CASSPTSPFGNTQYF	TGCGCCAGCAGCCCGACTAGCCCCTTTGGGAATACGCAGTATTTT
TRBV30	.	TRBD2	TRBJ2-3	CAWSSSGSTDTQYF	TGTGCCTGGAGTTCTAGCGGGAGCACAGATACGCAGTATTTT
TRBV6-1	.	TRBD2	TRBJ2-7	CASSVPASGTSGSYEQYF	TGTGCCAGCAGTGTCCCAGCCTCCGGGACTAGCGGGAGTTACGAGCAGTACTTC
TRBV6-1	once	.	TRBJ2-7	CASSGQVNEQYF	TGTGCCAGCAGTGGACAGGTTAACGAGCAGTACTTC
TRBV6-6	.	TRBD1	TRBJ1-1	CASSYTTGLSTEAFF	TGTGCCAGCAGTTACACGACAGGGTTGAGCACTGAAGCTTTCTTT
TRBV4-3	.	TRBD1	TRBJ2-1	CASSQEGTGLYNEQFF	TGCGCCAGCAGCCAAGAGGGGACAGGGCTCTACAATGAGCAGTTCTTC
TRBV6-1	.	TRBD2	TRBJ2-7	CASSEWASGSYEQYF	TGTGCCAGCAGTGAGTGGGCTAGCGGGAGTTACGAGCAGTACTTC
TRBV5-8	.	.	TRBJ2-1	CASSPTGGPYSEQFF	TGTGCCAGCAGCCCAACAGGTGGGCCTTACAGTGAGCAGTTCTTC
TRBV7-6	.	.	TRBJ2-7	CASSLARKGAYEQYF	TGTGCCAGCAGCTTAGCGAGAAAAGGGGCCTACGAGCAGTACTTC
TRBV19	.	TRBD2	TRBJ2-1	CASSEQPSGGYNEQFF	TGTGCCAGTAGTGAACAACCTAGCGGGGGTTACAATGAGCAGTTCTTC
TRBV7-8	.	.	TRBJ1-1	CASSRGAGVISTEAFF	TGTGCCAGCAGCCGGGGGGCGGGAGTTATAAGCACTGAAGCTTTCTTT
TRBV29-1	.	TRBD1	TRBJ1-2	CSVEDRTGGPYGYTF	TGCAGCGTTGAAGATAGGACAGGGGGCCCCTATGGCTACACCTTC
TRBV9	few	TRBD2	TRBJ2-3	CASGLAGGPGTQYF	TGTGCCAGCGGACTAGCGGGAGGTCCGGGGACGCAGTATTTT
TRBV6-1	.	TRBD1	TRBJ1-5	CASSGPGGRSNQPQHF	TGTGCCAGCAGTGGTCCAGGGGGTAGGAGCAATCAGCCCCAGCATTTT
TRBV30	.	.	TRBJ1-4	CAWAERATNEKLFF	TGTGCCTGGGCAGAGAGGGCAACTAATGAAAAACTGTTTTTT
TRBV4-1	.	.	TRBJ2-3	CASSQDPGFGTDTQYF	TGCGCCAGCAGCCAAGACCCCGGGTTTGGCACAGATACGCAGTATTTT